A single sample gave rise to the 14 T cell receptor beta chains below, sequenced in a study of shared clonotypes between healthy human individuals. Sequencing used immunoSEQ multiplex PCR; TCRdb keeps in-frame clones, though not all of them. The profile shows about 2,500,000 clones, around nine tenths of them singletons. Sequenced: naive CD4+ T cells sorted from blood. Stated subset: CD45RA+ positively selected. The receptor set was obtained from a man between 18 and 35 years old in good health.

This chain's CDR3 is CASSLTGGSGEQYF. CDR3 DNA: TGTGCCAGCAGCTTAACAGGGGGCTCAGGGGAGCAGTACTTC. The rearrangement joins TRBV11-2 to TRBJ2-7, with 9 bases matching TRBD1. The CDR3 is 14 residues long. Germline CDR1 and CDR2: SGHAT and FQNNGV. The junction had 6 bases not matched to a gene; V was cut back by 2 bases and J by 7 bases.

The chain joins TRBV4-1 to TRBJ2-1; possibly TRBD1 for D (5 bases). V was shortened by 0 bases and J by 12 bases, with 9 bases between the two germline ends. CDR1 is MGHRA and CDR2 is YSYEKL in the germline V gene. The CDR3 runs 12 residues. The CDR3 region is CASSQDPGWQFF. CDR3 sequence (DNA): TGCGCCAGCAGCCAAGATCCAGGGTGGCAGTTCTTC.

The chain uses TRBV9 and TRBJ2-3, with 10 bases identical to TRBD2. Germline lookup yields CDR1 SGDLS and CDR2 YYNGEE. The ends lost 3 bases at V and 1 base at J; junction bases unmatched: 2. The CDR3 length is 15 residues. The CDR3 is CASSAGTSGTDTQYF. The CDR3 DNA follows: TGTGCCAGCAGCGCCGGGACTAGCGGCACAGATACGCAGTATTTT.

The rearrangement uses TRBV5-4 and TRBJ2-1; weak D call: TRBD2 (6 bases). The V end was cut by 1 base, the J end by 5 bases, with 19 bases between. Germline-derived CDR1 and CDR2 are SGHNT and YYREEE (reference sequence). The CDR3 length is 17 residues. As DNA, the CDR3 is TGTGCCAGCAGCTTGAGGGCCTTTAGCGGAAGAGACAATGAGCAGTTCTTC. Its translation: CASSLRAFSGRDNEQFF.

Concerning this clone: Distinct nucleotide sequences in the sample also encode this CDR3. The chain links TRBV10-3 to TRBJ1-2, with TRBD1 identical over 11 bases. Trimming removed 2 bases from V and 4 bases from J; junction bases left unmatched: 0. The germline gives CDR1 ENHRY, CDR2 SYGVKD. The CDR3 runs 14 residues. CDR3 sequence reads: CAISEGQGAYGYTF. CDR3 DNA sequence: TGTGCCATCAGTGAGGGACAGGGGGCCTATGGCTACACCTTC.

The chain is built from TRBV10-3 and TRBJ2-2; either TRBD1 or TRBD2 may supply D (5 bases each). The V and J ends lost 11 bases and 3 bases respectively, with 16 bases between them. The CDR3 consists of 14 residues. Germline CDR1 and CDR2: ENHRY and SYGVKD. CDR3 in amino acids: CASRAAGYTGELFF. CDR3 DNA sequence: TGTGCCTCCAGAGCGGCAGGGTACACCGGGGAGCTGTTTTTT.

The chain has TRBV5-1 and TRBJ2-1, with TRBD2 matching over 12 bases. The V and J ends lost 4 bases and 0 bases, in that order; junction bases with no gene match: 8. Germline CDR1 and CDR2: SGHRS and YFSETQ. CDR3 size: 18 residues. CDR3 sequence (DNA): TGCGCCAGCAGCCCCAGGACTAGCGGGACGAGCTCCTACAATGAGCAGTTCTTC. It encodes CASSPRTSGTSSYNEQFF.

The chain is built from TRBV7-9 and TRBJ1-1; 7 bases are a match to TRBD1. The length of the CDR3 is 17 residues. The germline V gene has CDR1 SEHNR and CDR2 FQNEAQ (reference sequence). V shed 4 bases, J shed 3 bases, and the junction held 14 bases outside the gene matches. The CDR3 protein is CASSSPILTGADTEAFF. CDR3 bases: TGTGCCAGCAGCTCGCCAATCCTTACAGGGGCGGACACTGAAGCTTTCTTT.

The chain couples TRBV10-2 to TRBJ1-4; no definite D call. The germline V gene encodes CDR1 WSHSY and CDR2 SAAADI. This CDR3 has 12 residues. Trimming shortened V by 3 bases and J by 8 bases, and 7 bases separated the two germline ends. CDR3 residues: CASSEIREKLFF. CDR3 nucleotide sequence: TGCGCCAGCAGTGAAATAAGAGAAAAACTGTTTTTT.

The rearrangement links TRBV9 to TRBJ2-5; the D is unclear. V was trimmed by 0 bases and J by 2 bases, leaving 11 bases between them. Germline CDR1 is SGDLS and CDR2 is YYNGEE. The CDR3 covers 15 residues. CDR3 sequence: CASSVESNPQETQYF. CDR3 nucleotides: TGTGCCAGCAGCGTAGAAAGCAATCCACAAGAGACCCAGTACTTC. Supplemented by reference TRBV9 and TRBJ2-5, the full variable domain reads DSGVTQTPKHLITATGQRVTLRCSPRSGDLSVYWYQQSLDQGLQFLIQYYNGEERAKGNILERFSAQQFPDLHSELNLSSLELGDSALYFCASSVESNPQETQYFGPGTRLLVL.

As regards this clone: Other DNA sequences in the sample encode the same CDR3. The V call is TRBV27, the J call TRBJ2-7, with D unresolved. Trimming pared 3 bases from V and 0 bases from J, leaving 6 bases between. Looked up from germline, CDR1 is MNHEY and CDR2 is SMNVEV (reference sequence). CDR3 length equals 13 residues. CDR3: CASSFQFSYEQYF. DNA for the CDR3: TGTGCCAGCAGTTTCCAATTCTCCTACGAGCAGTACTTC.

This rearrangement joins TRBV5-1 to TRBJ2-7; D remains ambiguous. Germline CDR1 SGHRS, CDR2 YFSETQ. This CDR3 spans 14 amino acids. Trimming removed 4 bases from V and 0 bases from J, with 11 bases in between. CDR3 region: CASSPAGISYEQYF. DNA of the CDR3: TGCGCCAGCAGCCCGGCTGGCATCTCCTACGAGCAGTACTTC.

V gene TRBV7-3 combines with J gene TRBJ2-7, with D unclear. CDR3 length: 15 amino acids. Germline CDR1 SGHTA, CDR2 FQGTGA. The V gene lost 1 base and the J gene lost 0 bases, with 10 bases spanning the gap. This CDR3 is CASSLRSTRSYEQYF. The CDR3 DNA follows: TGTGCCAGCAGCTTAAGGAGTACCCGCTCCTACGAGCAGTACTTC.

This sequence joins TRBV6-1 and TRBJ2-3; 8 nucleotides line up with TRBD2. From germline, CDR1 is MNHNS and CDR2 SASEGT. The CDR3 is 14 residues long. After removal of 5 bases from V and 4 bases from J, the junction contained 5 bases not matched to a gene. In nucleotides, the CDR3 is TGTGCCAGCAGTTCCGGACTAGCCCCAGATACGCAGTATTTT. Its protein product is CASSSGLAPDTQYF.